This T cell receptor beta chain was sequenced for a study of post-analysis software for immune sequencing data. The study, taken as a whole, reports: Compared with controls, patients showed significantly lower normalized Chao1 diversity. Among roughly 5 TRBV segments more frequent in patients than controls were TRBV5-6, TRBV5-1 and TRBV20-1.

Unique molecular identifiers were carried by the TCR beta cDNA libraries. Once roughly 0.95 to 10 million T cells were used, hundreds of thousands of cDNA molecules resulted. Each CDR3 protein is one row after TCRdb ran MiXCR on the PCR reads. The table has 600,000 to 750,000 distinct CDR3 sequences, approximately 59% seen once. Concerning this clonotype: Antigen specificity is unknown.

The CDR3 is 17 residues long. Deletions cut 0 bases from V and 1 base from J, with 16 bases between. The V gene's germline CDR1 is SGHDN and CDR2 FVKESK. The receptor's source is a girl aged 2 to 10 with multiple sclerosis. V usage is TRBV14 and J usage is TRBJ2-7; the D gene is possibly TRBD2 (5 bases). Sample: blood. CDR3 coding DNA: TGTGCCAGCAGCCAAGATTGGGAGTCACGCGGTTCCTACGAGCAGTACTTC. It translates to CASSQDWESRGSYEQYF.